Sequencing of this T cell receptor (beta chain) was carried out in a study of cytomegalovirus exposure and HLA in healthy donors. TCRdb's table, derived via immunoSEQ multiplex PCR, lists solely in-frame clones and lacks some. Of over 150,000 clones detected, about nine tenths appear once; the ten largest clones hold 10%. The CDR3 contains 17 residues. This rearrangement joins TRBV21-1 to TRBJ2-2; TRBD2 is taken as the D call from the table, unchecked against the DNA. TRBV21-1 is described as a pseudogene. Sequencing input: PBMCs. The receptor's source is a woman aged 18-29 years in good health and CMV-seropositive. CDR3 sequence: CASSKVREVPNTGELFF. Here the CDR3 DNA reads TGTGCCAGCAGCAAAGTCCGGGAGGTCCCGAACACCGGGGAGCTGTTTTTT.